This entry lists 8 T cell receptor beta chains sequenced from one sample in a study of low-dose radiotherapy and immunotherapy resistance in tumors. The time point denotes: before trial treatment. cDNA synthesis used a TRAV/TRBV-specific primer set for both chains. TCRs were amplified for around 20 PCR cycles with a constant-region primer and V-primer adapter. TCRdb reprocessed the reads with MiXCR, giving one entry per CDR3 protein. The repertoire holds approximately 70,000 distinct CDR3 sequences, with around 30% as singletons. Sequencing was performed on PBMCs, taken before treatment. The source of these receptors is a female donor with ovarian cancer.

The sample holds many counts of this clonotype. This CDR3 reads CASSATGGTLGNQPQHF. The CDR3 nucleotides are TGTGCCAGTAGTGCAACAGGGGGGACACTGGGGAATCAGCCCCAGCATTTT. The V call is TRBV19, the J call TRBJ1-5, with 8 bases fitting TRBD1. The germline CDR1 and CDR2 sequences are LNHDA and SQIVND (reference sequence). The CDR3 loop spans 17 amino acids. The V segment lost 5 bases and the J segment 4 bases; nucleotides outside the gene matches: 13.

Details on this clonotype: A far more abundant clone sits one base away, making this likely a read error. V gene TRBV14 combines with J gene TRBJ2-1; D not resolved. V was cut by 1 base and J by 10 bases, with 11 bases left in between. Germline V gene data show CDR1 as SGHDN and CDR2 as FVKESK. The CDR3 sequence is 13 residues long. The CDR3 loop is CASSQGTFYEQFF. The CDR3 nucleotides are TGTGCCAGCAGCCAAGGCACTTTCTACGAGCAGTTCTTC. Together with reference TRBV14 and TRBJ2-1, the CDR3 gives the full variable domain: EAGVTQFPSHSVIEKGQTVTLRCDPISGHDNLYWYRRVMGKEIKFLLHFVKESKQDESGMPNNRFLAERTGGTYSTLKVQPAELEDSGVYFCASSQGTFYEQFFGPGTRLTVL.

This clonotype was seen a few times. This chain links TRBV18 with TRBJ1-1, with D possibly matching TRBD1 (6 bases). This CDR3 contains 18 residues. Germline lookup yields CDR1 KGHSH and CDR2 LQKENI. The V and J ends lost 3 bases and 3 bases respectively, with 23 bases between them. The DNA of the CDR3 is TGTGCCAGCTCACCGCCTGCGGCAGGCGGCGCAGGGGACACTGAAGCTTTCTTT. Encoded protein: CASSPPAAGGAGDTEAFF.

This clonotype was observed many times. The V gene is TRBV20-1, the J gene TRBJ2-6; 11 bases are a match to TRBD1. The V segment lost 2 bases and the J segment 2 bases; nucleotides outside the gene matches: 8. CDR1 is DFQATT and CDR2 is SNEGSKA in the germline V gene (reference sequence). The CDR3 runs 18 residues. The CDR3 DNA reads as TGCAGTGCTAGAAATACCGGGACAGGGGGTGCTGGGGCCAACGTCCTGACTTTC. This translates into CSARNTGTGGAGANVLTF.

The chain links TRBV10-3 to TRBJ2-5, with D perhaps matching TRBD2 (5 bases). The germline V and J ends were trimmed by 0 bases and 4 bases, with 15 bases remaining between them. Germline V gene sequence: CDR1 ENHRY, CDR2 SYGVKD. The CDR3 sequence is 16 residues long. The CDR3: CAISESGRVEAETQYF. CDR3 sequence (DNA): TGTGCCATCAGTGAGTCCGGCCGGGTGGAGGCAGAGACCCAGTACTTC.

On this clonotype itself: A single base is all that separates this from a far larger clone, so a read error is likely. The chain recombines TRBV19 with TRBJ2-7; 9 bases line up with TRBD2. The CDR3 is made up of 17 amino acids. V shed 5 bases, J shed 7 bases, and the junction held 18 bases outside the gene matches. Germline V gene data show CDR1 as LNHDA and CDR2 as SQIVND (reference sequence). CDR3 loop: CASSVRAGGVSYNEQYF. The DNA for the CDR3 is TGTGCCAGTAGTGTACGAGCGGGAGGCGTCTCCTACAATGAGCAGTACTTC.

This clonotype has ten or more counts. The V and J genes are TRBV28 and TRBJ2-1; either TRBD1 or TRBD2 may fit D (5 bases each). The CDR3 has 17 residues. Germline V lookup: CDR1 MDHEN, CDR2 SYDVKM. V dropped 4 bases and J dropped 1 base, with 17 bases sitting between them. The CDR3 is CASSSHRDPFSYNEQFF. DNA for the CDR3: TGTGCCAGCAGTTCACACCGGGACCCTTTTTCCTACAATGAGCAGTTCTTC.

The table lists this clonotype with many counts. In nucleotides, the CDR3 is TGTGCCAGCAGTCTGACATTTCCCCCATTCGGGGAGCTGTTTTTT. Translating gives CASSLTFPPFGELFF. The chain couples TRBV28 to TRBJ2-2; D is uncertain. The V gene's germline CDR1 is MDHEN and CDR2 SYDVKM. The germline V and J ends were trimmed by 5 bases and 7 bases, with 17 bases remaining between them. This CDR3 comprises 15 residues.